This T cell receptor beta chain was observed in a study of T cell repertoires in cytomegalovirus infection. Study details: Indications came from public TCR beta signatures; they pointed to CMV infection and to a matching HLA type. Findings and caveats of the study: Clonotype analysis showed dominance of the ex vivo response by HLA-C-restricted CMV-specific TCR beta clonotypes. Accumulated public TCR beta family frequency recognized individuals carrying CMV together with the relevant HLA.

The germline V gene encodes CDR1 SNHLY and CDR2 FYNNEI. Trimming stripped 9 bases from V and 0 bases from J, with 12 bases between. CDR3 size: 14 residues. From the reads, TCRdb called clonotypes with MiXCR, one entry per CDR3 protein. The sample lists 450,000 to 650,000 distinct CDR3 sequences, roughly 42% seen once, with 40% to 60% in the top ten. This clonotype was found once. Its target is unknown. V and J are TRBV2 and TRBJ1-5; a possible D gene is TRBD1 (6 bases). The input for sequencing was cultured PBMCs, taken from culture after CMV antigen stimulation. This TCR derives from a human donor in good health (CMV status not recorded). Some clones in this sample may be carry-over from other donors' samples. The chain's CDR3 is CASTGTPSNQPQHF. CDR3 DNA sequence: TGTGCCAGTACAGGGACTCCTAGCAATCAGCCCCAGCATTTT.